This T cell receptor beta chain was recovered during a study of T cell changes during pregnancy in multiple sclerosis. Profiled with immunoSEQ multiplex PCR; TCRdb holds only in-frame clones, not every one. The sample shows tens of thousands of clones, more than 75% of them seen only once. Germline V gene sequence: CDR1 MNHEY, CDR2 SMNVEV (reference sequence). The trim removed 1 base at V and 7 bases at J, leaving 3 bases unmatched. The CDR3 is 14 amino acids. The chain couples TRBV27 to TRBJ2-2, with 7 bases identical to TRBD1. This clonotype originated in a female donor in good health, enrolled as a control in a pregnancy study. Sequenced here: CD8+ T cells from peripheral blood mononuclear cells, sampled after pregnancy. CDR3 protein: CASSLLGDSGELFF. DNA of the CDR3: TGTGCCAGCAGTTTATTAGGGGACAGCGGGGAGCTGTTTTTT.